This T cell receptor (beta chain) was sequenced for a study of T cells in localized non-small cell lung cancer. Turning to this clone: The antigen is undetermined.

Whole-study findings and limits: Blood T cell density predicted longer survival; adjacent-lung clonality, shorter. A median of approximately 50 clones ranked among the top 100 in tumor appeared in adjacent lung. Clonality of T cells reached its maximum in uninvolved adjacent lung, surpassing tumor.

Some clones are missing from TCRdb's copy, which holds only in-frame ones; the method was immunoSEQ multiplex PCR. Of approximately 72,000 clones listed, 84% were seen once; the top ten hold approximately 13%. The TCR sequence derives from a female donor of 60 years or more with stage I lung adenocarcinoma. This material consisted of peripheral blood, taken before any cancer treatment.

The CDR3 nucleotides are TGTGCCAGCAGTTTTACTGGTTATCAAGAGACCCAGTACTTC. Amino acid sequence: CASSFTGYQETQYF. The gene calls are TRBV27 and TRBJ2-5, with no clear D. Germline V lookup: CDR1 MNHEY, CDR2 SMNVEV (reference sequence). CDR3 length: 14 amino acids. The germline V and J ends were trimmed by 3 bases and 2 bases, with 10 bases remaining between them.